This T cell receptor (beta chain) was sequenced in a study of blood T cells in healthy people across ages. Together with a sample-barcoded 5' primer, a J-beta primer mix was included in a second PCR lasting about 6 to 12 cycles. Each TCR beta cDNA got a 12-nucleotide random molecular identifier. TCRdb re-derived calls from the 5' RACE reads in MiXCR, one entry per CDR3 protein. The sample carries around 1,700,000 distinct CDR3 sequences, under 30% recorded once. Overall study findings and caveats: CMV infection status of these donors was not known.

This clonotype showed up just a few times. The antigen remains unidentified. CDR1 is SQVTM and CDR2 is ANQGSEA in the germline V gene. Trimming pared 4 bases from V and 4 bases from J, leaving 15 bases between. The length of the CDR3 is 14 residues. The receptor comes from a woman aged 30 to 39 in good health. Source material: blood. V and J are TRBV29-1 and TRBJ2-3, with a possible D match to TRBD2 (6 bases). For the CDR3, the DNA is TGCAGCGTTGTCAGGGAGGTCTCTCCAGATACGCAGTATTTT. It yields the protein CSVVREVSPDTQYF.